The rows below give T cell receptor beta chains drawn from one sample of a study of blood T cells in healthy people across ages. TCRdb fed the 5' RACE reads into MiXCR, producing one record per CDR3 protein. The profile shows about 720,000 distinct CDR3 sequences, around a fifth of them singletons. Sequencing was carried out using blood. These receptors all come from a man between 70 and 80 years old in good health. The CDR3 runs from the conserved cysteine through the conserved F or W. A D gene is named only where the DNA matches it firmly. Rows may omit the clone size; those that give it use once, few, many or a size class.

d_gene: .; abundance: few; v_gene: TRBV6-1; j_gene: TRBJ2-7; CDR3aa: CASSGRHTSYEQYF; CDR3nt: TGTGCCAGCAGTGGACGACATACTTCCTACGAGCAGTACTTC
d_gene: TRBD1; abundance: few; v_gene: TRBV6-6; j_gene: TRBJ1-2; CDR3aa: CASSYEPGQGSGYTF; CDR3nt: TGTGCCAGCAGTTACGAACCGGGACAGGGCAGTGGCTACACCTTC
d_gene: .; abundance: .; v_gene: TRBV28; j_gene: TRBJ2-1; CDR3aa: CASSGLTEQFF; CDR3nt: TGTGCCAGCAGTGGGCTCACTGAGCAGTTCTTC
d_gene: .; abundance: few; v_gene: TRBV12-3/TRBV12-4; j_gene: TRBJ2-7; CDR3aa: CASSLAVGSSYEQYF; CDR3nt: TGTGCCAGCAGTCTAGCCGTAGGGTCCTCCTACGAGCAGTACTTC
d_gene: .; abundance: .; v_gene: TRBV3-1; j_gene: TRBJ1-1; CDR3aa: CASSHKRGRNTEAFF; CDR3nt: TGTGCCAGCAGCCATAAGAGGGGGAGGAACACTGAAGCTTTCTTT
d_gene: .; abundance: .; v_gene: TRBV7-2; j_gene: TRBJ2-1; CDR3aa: CASSLDWGAYNEQFF; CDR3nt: TGTGCCAGCAGCTTAGACTGGGGGGCTTACAATGAGCAGTTCTTC
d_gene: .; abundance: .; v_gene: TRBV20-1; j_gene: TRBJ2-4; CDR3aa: CSARERNSLAKNIQYF; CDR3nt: TGCAGTGCTAGAGAGAGAAACAGTCTAGCCAAAAACATTCAGTACTTC
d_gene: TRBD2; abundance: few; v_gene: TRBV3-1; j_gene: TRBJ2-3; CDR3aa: CAAGAITDTQYF; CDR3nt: TGTGCAGCGGGGGCGATCACAGATACGCAGTATTTT
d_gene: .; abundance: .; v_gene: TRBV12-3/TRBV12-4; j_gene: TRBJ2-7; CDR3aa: CASSGMESSYEQYF; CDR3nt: TGTGCCAGCAGTGGGATGGAGAGCTCCTACGAGCAGTACTTC
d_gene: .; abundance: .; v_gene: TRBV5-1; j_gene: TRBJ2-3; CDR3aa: CASSYLQGLSTDTQYF; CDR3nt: TGCGCCAGCAGCTACCTCCAGGGCTTGAGCACAGATACGCAGTATTTT
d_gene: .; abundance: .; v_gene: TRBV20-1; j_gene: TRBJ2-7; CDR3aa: CSEGDPQNPYEQYF; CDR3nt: TGCAGTGAGGGGGACCCACAAAACCCCTACGAGCAGTACTTC
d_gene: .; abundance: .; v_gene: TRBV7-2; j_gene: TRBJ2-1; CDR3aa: CASSLEVSVNEQFF; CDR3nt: TGCGCCAGCAGCTTAGAGGTTTCGGTAAATGAGCAGTTCTTC
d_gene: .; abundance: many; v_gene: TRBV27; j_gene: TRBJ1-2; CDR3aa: CASSLTTGYGYTF; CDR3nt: TGTGCCAGCAGTTTAACTACAGGGTATGGCTACACCTTC
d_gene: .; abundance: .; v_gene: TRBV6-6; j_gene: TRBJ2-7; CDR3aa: CASSYSSQATYEQYF; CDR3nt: TGTGCCAGCAGTTACTCGTCCCAGGCCACCTACGAGCAGTACTTC
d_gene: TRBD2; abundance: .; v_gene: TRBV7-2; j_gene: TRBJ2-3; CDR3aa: CVSSPTGGVGTDTQYF; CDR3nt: TGTGTCAGCAGCCCCACGGGGGGAGTCGGCACAGATACGCAGTATTTT
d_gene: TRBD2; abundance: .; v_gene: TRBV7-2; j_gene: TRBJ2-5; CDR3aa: CASSWTSAETQYF; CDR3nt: TGTGCCAGCAGCTGGACTAGCGCGGAGACCCAGTACTTC
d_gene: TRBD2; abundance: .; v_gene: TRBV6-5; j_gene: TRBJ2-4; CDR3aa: CASSYSRGVNDQYF; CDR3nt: TGTGCCAGCAGTTACTCCCGGGGGGTAAATGATCAGTACTTC
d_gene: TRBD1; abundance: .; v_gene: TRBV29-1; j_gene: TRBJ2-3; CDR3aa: CSVESGTGGRRQYF; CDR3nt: TGCAGCGTTGAATCCGGGACAGGGGGCCGAAGGCAGTATTTT
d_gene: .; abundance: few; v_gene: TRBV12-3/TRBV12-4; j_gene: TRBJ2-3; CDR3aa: CASSSPLGVRTDTQYF; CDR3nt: TGTGCCAGCAGTTCCCCCCTAGGGGTCAGGACAGATACGCAGTATTTT
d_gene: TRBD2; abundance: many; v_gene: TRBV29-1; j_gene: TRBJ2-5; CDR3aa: CSVRLAGEETQYF; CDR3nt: TGCAGCGTACGACTAGCGGGAGAAGAGACCCAGTACTTC
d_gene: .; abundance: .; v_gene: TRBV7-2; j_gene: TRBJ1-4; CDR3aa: CASSSDSHKLFF; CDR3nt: TGTGCCAGCAGCTCAGACAGTCATAAACTGTTTTTT
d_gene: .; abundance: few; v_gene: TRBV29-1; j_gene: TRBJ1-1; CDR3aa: CSSEATGLAEAFF; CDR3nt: TGCAGCTCTGAGGCCACAGGGCTCGCTGAAGCTTTCTTT
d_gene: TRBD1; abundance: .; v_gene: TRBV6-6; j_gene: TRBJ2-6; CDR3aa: CASRGQPSGANVLTF; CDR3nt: TGTGCCAGCAGGGGACAGCCCTCTGGGGCCAACGTCCTGACTTTC
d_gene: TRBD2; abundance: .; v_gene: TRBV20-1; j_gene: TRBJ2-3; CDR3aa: CSAHRTSGLTDTQYF; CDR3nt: TGCAGTGCACATAGGACTAGCGGCCTCACAGATACGCAGTATTTT
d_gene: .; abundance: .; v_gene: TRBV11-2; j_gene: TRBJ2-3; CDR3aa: CASRKFPASSGQDTQYF; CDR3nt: TGTGCCAGCAGAAAATTCCCCGCCTCGTCGGGGCAGGATACGCAGTATTTT
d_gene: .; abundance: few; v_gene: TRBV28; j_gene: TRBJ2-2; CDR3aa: CASSWGRAMNTGELFF; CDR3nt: TGTGCCAGCAGTTGGGGACGGGCAATGAACACCGGGGAGCTGTTTTTT
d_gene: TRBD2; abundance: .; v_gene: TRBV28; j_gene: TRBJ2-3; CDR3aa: CASSGGVTSTDTQYF; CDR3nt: TGTGCCAGCAGCGGGGGGGTAACTAGCACAGATACGCAGTATTTT
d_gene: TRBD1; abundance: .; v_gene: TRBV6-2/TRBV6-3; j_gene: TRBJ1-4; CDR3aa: CASSTGQAYEKLFF; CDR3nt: TGTGCCAGCAGTACGGGACAGGCATATGAAAAACTGTTTTTT
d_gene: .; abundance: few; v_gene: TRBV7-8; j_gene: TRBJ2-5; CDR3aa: CASSLMFSTARETQYF; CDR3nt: TGTGCCAGCAGCTTAATGTTTAGTACGGCAAGAGAGACCCAGTACTTC
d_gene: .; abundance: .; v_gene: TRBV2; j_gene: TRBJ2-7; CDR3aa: CASSPLSGAGEQYF; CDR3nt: TGTGCCAGCAGTCCCCTGTCAGGGGCTGGAGAGCAGTACTTC
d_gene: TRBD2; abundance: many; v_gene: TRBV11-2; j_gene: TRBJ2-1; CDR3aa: CASSPKRLQGGNEQFF; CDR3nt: TGTGCCAGCAGCCCGAAGCGGCTCCAGGGAGGGAATGAGCAGTTCTTC
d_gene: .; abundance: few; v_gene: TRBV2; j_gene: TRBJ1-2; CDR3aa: CASSEGYYSGYTF; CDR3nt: TGTGCCAGCAGTGAAGGATACTACTCTGGCTACACCTTC
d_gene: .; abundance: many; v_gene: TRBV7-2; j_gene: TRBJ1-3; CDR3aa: CASSLAGRRSGNTIYF; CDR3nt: TGTGCCAGCAGCTTAGCCGGCCGCCGCTCTGGAAACACCATATATTTT
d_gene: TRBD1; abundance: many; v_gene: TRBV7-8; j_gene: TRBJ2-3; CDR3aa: CASSQGQSTDTQYF; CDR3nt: TGTGCCAGCAGCCAGGGACAGAGCACAGATACGCAGTATTTT
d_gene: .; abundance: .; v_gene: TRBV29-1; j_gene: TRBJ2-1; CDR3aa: CSVDGNLYNEQFF; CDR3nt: TGCAGCGTTGATGGGAATCTCTACAATGAGCAGTTCTTC
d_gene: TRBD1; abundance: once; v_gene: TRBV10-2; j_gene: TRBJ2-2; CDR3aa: CASRAGQGRTGELFF; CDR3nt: TGCGCCAGCAGGGCTGGACAGGGGAGGACCGGGGAGCTGTTTTTT
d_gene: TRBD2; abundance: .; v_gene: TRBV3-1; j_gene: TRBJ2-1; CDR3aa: CASSQPLAGGGGTYNEQFF; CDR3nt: TGTGCCAGCAGCCAACCGTTAGCGGGCGGGGGGGGTACCTACAATGAGCAGTTCTTC
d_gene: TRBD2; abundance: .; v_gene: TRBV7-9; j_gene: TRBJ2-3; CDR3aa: CASSLEASGTRTDTQYF; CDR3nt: TGTGCCAGCAGCTTAGAGGCTAGCGGGACCCGCACAGATACGCAGTATTTT
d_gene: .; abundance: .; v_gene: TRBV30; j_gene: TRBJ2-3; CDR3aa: CAWRVADTQYF; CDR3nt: TGTGCCTGGAGAGTGGCAGATACGCAGTATTTT
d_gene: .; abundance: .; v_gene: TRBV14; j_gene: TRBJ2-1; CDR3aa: CASSQVRNEQFF; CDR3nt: TGTGCCAGCAGCCAAGTGCGGAATGAGCAGTTCTTC
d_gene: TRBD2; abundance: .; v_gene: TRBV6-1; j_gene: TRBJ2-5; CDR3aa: CASSPKLAGLVQTQYF; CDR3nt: TGTGCCAGCAGCCCTAAACTAGCGGGGCTAGTCCAGACCCAGTACTTC
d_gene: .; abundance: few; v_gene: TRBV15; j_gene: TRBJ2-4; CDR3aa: CATSRDQGIQYF; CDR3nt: TGTGCCACCAGCAGAGATCAGGGGATTCAGTACTTC
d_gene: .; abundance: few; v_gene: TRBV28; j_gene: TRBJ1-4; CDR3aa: CASSSQPLANEKLFF; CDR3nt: TGTGCCAGCAGTTCTCAACCGCTAGCTAATGAAAAACTGTTTTTT
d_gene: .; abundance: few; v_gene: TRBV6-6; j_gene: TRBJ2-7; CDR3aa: CASRRGSGSSYEQYF; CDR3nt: TGTGCCAGCAGAAGGGGGTCAGGGAGCTCCTACGAGCAGTACTTC
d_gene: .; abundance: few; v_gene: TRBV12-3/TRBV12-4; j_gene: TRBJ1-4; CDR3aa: CASSSAPGNEKLFF; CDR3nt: TGTGCCAGCAGCTCGGCTCCCGGGAATGAAAAACTGTTTTTT
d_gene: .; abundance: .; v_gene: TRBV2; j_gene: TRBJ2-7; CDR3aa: CASSDFGASVEQYF; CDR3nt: TGTGCCAGCAGCGACTTCGGGGCTAGCGTCGAGCAGTACTTC
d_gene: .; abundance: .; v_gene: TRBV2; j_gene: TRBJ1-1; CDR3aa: CASKMGPTLNTEAFF; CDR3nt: TGTGCCAGCAAGATGGGTCCTACCTTGAACACTGAAGCTTTCTTT
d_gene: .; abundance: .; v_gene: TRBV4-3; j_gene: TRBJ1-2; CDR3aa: CASSQGISVDGYTF; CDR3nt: TGCGCCAGCAGCCAAGGAATTTCCGTGGATGGCTACACCTTC
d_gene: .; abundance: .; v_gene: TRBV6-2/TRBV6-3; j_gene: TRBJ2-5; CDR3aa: CASSSAGGHQETQYF; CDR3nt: TGTGCCAGCAGTTCCGCCGGGGGACACCAAGAGACCCAGTACTTC
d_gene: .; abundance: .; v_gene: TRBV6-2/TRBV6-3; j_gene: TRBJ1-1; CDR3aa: CASSYGAPGDTEAFF; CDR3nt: TGTGCCAGCAGTTACGGCGCCCCCGGGGACACTGAAGCTTTCTTT
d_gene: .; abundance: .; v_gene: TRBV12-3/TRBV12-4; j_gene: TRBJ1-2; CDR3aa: CASSGRHGYTF; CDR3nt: TGTGCCAGCAGCGGGAGGCATGGCTACACCTTC
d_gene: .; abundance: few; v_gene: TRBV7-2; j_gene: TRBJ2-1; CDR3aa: CASSWTNYNEQFF; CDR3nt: TGTGCCAGCAGCTGGACAAACTACAATGAGCAGTTCTTC
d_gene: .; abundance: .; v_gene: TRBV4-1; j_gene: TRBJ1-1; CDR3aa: CASSQDDRTNTEAFF; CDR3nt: TGCGCCAGCAGCCAAGATGACAGGACGAACACTGAAGCTTTCTTT